This T cell receptor beta chain originates from a study of beta chain features in type 1 diabetes. Across the study: In all, some 110 million sorted cells from all samples were analyzed. General study findings and limits: PCR may have favored shorter templates equally in patients and controls. Lower insertion and higher deletion counts appeared at VDJ junctions in type 1 diabetes patients. Researchers report that Type 1 diabetes patients had moderately but significantly shorter TCRB CDR3s across all four CD4+ subsets.

There are 12 residues in the CDR3. V lost 4 bases to trimming and J lost 2 bases, with 8 bases between them. The germline V gene has CDR1 GTSNPN and CDR2 SVGIG (reference sequence). For this clone: Its cognate antigen is unknown.

The authors reverse transcribed all of the isolated RNA, so sequencing captured expressed TCRB transcripts. The data were produced by immunoSEQ multiplex PCR, yet TCRdb's version contains in-frame clones alone and is incomplete. The sample yields around 260,000 clones, roughly 22% seen once. V and J are TRBV30 and TRBJ1-2, with D tentatively TRBD1 (5 bases). The sequence was collected from a woman aged 40 to 50 with type 1 diabetes. Sequencing input: naive CD4+ T cells from blood. The chain's CDR3 is CAWNPGNYGYTF. CDR3 sequence (DNA): TGTGCCTGGAACCCAGGGAACTATGGCTACACCTTC.